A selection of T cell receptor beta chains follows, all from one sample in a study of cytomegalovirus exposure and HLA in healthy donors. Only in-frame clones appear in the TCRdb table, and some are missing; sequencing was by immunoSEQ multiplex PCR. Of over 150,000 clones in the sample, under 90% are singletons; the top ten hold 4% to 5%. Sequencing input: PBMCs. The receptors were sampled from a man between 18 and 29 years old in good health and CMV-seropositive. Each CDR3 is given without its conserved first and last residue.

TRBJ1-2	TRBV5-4	ASSLSRGGGYGYT
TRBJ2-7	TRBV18	ASSPGLAGVGEQY
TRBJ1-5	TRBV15	ATSRGRGNQPQH
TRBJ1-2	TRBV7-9	ASSSRDSGYT
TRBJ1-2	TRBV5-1	ASSLIGTDYGYT
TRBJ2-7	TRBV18	ASSPEGVRAQQY
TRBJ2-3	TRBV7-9	ASSLGRGAWADTQY
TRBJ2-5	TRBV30	VWSPGLVPETQY
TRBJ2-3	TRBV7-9	ASSEGPGGSTDTQY
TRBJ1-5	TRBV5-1	ASSRSGESNQPQH
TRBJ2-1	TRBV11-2	ASSLDGLAGGSYNEQF
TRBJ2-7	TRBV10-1	GVWAGLGHEQY
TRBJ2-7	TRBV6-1	ASSEVNGAGGF
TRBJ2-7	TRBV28	ASSYGKIVSGYEQY
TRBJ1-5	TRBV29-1	SVGQGDQPQH
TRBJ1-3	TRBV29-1	SVDRSLSGNTIY
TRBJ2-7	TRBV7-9	ASSLGGRPNYEQY
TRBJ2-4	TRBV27	ASSTAGTGGSYQNIQY
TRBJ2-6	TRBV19	ASRGQGLAASGANVLT